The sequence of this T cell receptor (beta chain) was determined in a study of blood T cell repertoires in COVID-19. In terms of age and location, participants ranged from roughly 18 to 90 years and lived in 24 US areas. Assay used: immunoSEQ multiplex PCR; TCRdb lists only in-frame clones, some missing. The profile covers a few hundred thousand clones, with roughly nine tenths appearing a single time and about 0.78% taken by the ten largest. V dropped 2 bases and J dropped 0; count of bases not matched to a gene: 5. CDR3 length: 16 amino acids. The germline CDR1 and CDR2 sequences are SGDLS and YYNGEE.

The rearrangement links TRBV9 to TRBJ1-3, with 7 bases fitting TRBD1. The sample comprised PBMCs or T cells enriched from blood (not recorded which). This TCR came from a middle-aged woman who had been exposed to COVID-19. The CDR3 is CASSVMGTVSGNTIYF. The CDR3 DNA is TGTGCCAGCAGCGTGATGGGGACAGTCTCTGGAAACACCATATATTTT.